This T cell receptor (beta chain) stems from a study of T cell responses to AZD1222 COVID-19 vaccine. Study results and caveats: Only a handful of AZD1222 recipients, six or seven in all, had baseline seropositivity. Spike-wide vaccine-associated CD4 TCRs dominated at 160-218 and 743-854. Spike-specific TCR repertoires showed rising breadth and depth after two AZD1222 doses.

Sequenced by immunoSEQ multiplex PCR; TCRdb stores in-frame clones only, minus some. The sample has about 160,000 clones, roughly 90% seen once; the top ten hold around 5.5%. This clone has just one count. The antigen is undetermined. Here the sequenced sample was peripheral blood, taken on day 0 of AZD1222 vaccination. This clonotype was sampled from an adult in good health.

This CDR3 reads CASTYSGGYGYTF. The CDR3 DNA is TGTGCCAGCACCTACTCAGGGGGGTATGGCTACACCTTC. V gene TRBV6-5 combines with J gene TRBJ1-2; 7 bases are shared with TRBD1. The CDR3 contains 13 residues. V shed 7 bases and J 5 bases; nucleotides not matched to a gene: 7. Germline-derived CDR1 and CDR2 are MNHEY and SVGAGI.